The next 11 T cell receptor beta chains were all read from a single sample in a study of blood T cells in healthy people across ages. The second PCR ran 7 to 11 cycles with a sample-barcoded 5' primer and J-beta primers. Each CDR3 protein is one row after TCRdb ran MiXCR on the 5' RACE reads. The sample lists over 1,500,000 distinct CDR3 sequences, approximately 40% occurring once. The sample taken for sequencing was blood. These receptor sequences come from a human donor in good health.

This clonotype has at least ten counts. The chain combines TRBV5-1 with TRBJ1-1, with D possibly being TRBD1 (6 bases). Germline-derived CDR1 and CDR2 are SGHRS and YFSETQ. The CDR3 contains 12 residues. V was shortened by 3 bases and J by 4 bases, with 7 bases between the two germline ends. CDR3 in amino acids: CASSSDSTEAFF. As DNA, the CDR3 is TGCGCCAGCAGCTCGGACAGCACTGAAGCTTTCTTT.

The chain combines TRBV5-6 with TRBJ2-3; TRBD2 agrees at 7 bases. The CDR3 is 15 residues long. Germline V gives CDR1 SGHDT, CDR2 YYEEEE. V gave up 1 base and J gave up 5 bases; unmatched junction bases: 7. CDR3 sequence (DNA): TGTGCCAGCAGCTTGCCCAGCGGGGAGGTAGATACGCAGTATTTT. Its protein product is CASSLPSGEVDTQYF. The variable domain in full, with the rest retrieved from reference TRBV5-6 and TRBJ2-3, is DAGVTQSPTHLIKTRGQQVTLRCSPKSGHDTVSWYQQALGQGPQFIFQYYEEEERQRGNFPDRFSGHQFPNYSSELNVNALLLGDSALYLCASSLPSGEVDTQYFGPGTRLTVL.

This chain connects TRBV28 to TRBJ1-5, with TRBD1 identical over 8 bases. This CDR3 region has 13 residues. The trim removed 6 bases at V and 5 bases at J, leaving 3 bases unmatched. From germline, CDR1 is MDHEN and CDR2 SYDVKM. The CDR3 protein is CASRDRAYQPQHF. In nucleotides, the CDR3 is TGTGCCAGCAGGGACAGGGCTTATCAGCCCCAGCATTTT.

In its sample, this clonotype was seen many times. This CDR3 is CASSDPTGLYQETQYF. The CDR3, as DNA: TGTGCCAGCAGCGACCCGACAGGACTGTACCAAGAGACCCAGTACTTC. The chain has TRBV5-6 and TRBJ2-5, with D perhaps TRBD1 (6 bases). V shed 4 bases and J shed 0 bases, with 16 bases lying between them. Germline loops: CDR1 SGHDT, CDR2 YYEEEE. This CDR3 has 16 amino acids.

Points on this clonotype: The junction departs from the called germline gene at one end, perhaps through a read error. V usage is TRBV9 and J usage is TRBJ2-1, with 14 positions matching TRBD2. Germline V gene lookup returns CDR1 SGDLS and CDR2 YYNGEE. This CDR3 comprises 19 residues. The CDR3 sequence: CASSIPGLAGEHSYNGQFF. The CDR3 DNA reads TGTGCCAGCAGCATACCGGGACTAGCGGGGGAGCACTCCTACAATGGGCAGTTCTTC.

A remark on this clonotype: One end of the junction is discordant with germline, which a read error may explain. V usage is TRBV10-3 and J usage is TRBJ2-3, with D tentatively TRBD1 (6 bases). CDR3 length: 14 residues. The germline CDR1 and CDR2 sequences are ENHRY and SYGVKD. For the CDR3, the DNA is TGTGACATCAAACAACAGGGTGACACAGATACGCAGTATTTT. Its translation: CDIKQQGDTDTQYF.

This clonotype came up many times. CDR3 DNA sequence: TGCAGCCGACGCGAAGCAGTAGAGACCCAGTACTTC. Translation gives CSRREAVETQYF. V is TRBV20-1 and J is TRBJ2-5; D remains ambiguous. Germline V gene sequence: CDR1 DFQATT, CDR2 SNEGSKA (reference sequence). The CDR3 has 12 residues.

This clonotype was counted between two and nine times. The chain employs TRBV11-2 and TRBJ2-1; D gene unclear. V lost 2 bases and J 12 bases, leaving 14 bases between the germline ends. CDR3 size: 13 residues. From germline, CDR1 is SGHAT and CDR2 FQNNGV. Here the CDR3 reads CASSLYSGLVQFF. For the CDR3, the DNA is TGTGCCAGCAGCTTATATTCGGGTCTAGTGCAGTTCTTC.

The chain has TRBV12-3 or TRBV12-4 and TRBJ1-5, with D perhaps TRBD1 (6 bases). V lost 6 bases to trimming and J lost 5 bases, with 11 bases between them. The CDR3 runs 13 residues. Written as DNA, the CDR3 is TGTGCCAGCAGCTTCGGGGGCCATCAGCCCCAGCATTTT. It codes for CASSFGGHQPQHF.

The CDR3 is CAISEREVEAFF. The CDR3, as DNA: TGTGCCATCAGTGAACGGGAGGTTGAAGCTTTCTTT. The chain couples TRBV10-3 to TRBJ1-1, with D unclear. V was trimmed by 3 bases and J by 7 bases, leaving 9 bases between them. In germline, CDR1 is ENHRY, CDR2 SYGVKD. The CDR3 is made up of 12 amino acids.

This clonotype was counted between two and nine times. This chain links TRBV7-2 with TRBJ1-6; TRBD1 is a possible D gene (5 bases). CDR3 length: 14 amino acids. Germline CDR1 SGHTA, CDR2 FQGNSA. The ends were cut back, 7 bases at V and 8 bases at J, with 15 bases in the middle. The CDR3 region has the DNA TGTGCCAGCACCTCCCAGGGAAGGGATTCACCCCTCCACTTT. Protein product: CASTSQGRDSPLHF. Supplemented by reference TRBV7-2 and TRBJ1-6, the full variable domain reads GAGVSQSPSNKVTEKGKDVELRCDPISGHTALYWYRQSLGQGLEFLIYFQGNSAPDKSGLPSDRFSAERTGGSVSTLTIQRTQQEDSAVYLCASTSQGRDSPLHFGNGTRLTVT.